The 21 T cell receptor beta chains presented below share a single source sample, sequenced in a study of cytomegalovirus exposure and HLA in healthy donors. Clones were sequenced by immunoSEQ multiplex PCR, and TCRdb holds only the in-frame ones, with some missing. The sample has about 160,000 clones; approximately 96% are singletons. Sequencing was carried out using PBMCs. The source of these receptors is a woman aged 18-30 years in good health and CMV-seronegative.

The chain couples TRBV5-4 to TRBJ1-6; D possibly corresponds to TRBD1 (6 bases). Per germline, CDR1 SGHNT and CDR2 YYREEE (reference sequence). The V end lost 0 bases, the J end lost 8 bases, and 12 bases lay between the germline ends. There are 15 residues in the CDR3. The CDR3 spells CASSLEGQGYSPLHF. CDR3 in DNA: TGTGCCAGCAGCTTGGAGGGACAAGGCTATTCACCCCTCCACTTT.

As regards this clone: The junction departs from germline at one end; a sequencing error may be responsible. CDR3 sequence (DNA): TGTGCTAGCACCTATAGCCCGACAGGGGTGTTTAACACCGGGGAGCTGTTTTTT. This codes for CASTYSPTGVFNTGELFF. The J gene is TRBJ2-2, the V gene TRBV7-7, with 8 positions matching TRBD1. This CDR3 region has 18 residues. Germline V CDR1 and CDR2: SSHAT, FNYEAQ (reference sequence).

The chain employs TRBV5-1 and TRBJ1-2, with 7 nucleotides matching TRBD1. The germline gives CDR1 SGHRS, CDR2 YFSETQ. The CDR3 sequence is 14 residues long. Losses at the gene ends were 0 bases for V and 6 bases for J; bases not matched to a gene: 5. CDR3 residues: CASSLGGGQNGYTF. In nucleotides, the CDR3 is TGCGCCAGCAGCTTGGGTGGGGGACAGAATGGCTACACCTTC. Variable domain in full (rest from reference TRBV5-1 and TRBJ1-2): KAGVTQTPRYLIKTRGQQVTLSCSPISGHRSVSWYQQTPGQGLQFLFEYFSETQRNKGNFPGRFSGRQFSNSRSEMNVSTLELGDSALYLCASSLGGGQNGYTFGSGTRLTVV.

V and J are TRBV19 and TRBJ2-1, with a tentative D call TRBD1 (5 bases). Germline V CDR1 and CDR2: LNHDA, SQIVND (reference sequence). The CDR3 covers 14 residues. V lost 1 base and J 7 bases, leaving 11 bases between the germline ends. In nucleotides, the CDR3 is TGTGCCAGTAGTATAGTCGGCAGGGATAATGAGCAGTTCTTC. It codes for CASSIVGRDNEQFF.

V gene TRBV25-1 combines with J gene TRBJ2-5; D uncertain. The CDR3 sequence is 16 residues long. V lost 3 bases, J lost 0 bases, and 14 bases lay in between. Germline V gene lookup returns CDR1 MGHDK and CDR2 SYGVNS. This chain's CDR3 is CASSDAGRRYQETQYF. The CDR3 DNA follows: TGTGCCAGCAGTGATGCCGGCAGGCGATACCAAGAGACCCAGTACTTC.

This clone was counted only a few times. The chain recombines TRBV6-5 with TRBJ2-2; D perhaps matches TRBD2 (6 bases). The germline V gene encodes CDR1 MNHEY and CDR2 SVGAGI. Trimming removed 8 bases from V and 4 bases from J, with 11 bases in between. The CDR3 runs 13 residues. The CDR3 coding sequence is TGTGCCAGCCGCCTGGGGGGCACCGGGGAGCTGTTTTTT. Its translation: CASRLGGTGELFF.

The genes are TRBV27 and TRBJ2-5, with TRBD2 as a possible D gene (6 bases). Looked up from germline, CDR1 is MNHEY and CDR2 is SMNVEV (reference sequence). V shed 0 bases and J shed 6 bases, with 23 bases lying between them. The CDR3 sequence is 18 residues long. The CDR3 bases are TGTGCCAGCAGTTTATCCCCGGTTTTGGGGGGTCACCCCAAGACCCAGTACTTC. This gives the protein CASSLSPVLGGHPKTQYF.

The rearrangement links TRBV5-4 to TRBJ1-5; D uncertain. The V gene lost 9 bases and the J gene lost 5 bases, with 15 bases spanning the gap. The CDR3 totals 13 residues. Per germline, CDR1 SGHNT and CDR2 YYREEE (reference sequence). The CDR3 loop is CATSRAVDQPQHF. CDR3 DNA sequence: TGTGCCACCTCGAGGGCAGTAGATCAGCCCCAGCATTTT. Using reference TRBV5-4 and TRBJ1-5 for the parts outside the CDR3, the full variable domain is ETGVTQSPTHLIKTRGQQVTLRCSSQSGHNTVSWYQQALGQGPQFIFQYYREEENGRGNFPPRFSGLQFPNYSSELNVNALELDDSALYLCATSRAVDQPQHFGDGTRLSIL.

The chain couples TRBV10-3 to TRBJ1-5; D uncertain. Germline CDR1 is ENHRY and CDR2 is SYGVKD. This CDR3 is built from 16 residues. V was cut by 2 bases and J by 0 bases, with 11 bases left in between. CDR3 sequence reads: CAISEEGRNSNQPQHF. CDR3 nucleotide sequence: TGTGCCATCAGTGAGGAGGGCAGAAATAGCAATCAGCCCCAGCATTTT.

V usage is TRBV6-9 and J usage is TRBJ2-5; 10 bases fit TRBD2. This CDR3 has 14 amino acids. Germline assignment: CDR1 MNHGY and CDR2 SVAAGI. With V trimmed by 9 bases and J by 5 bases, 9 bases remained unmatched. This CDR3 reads CARRKRGGRETQYF. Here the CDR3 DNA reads TGTGCCAGGAGGAAGCGGGGGGGCCGGGAGACCCAGTACTTC.

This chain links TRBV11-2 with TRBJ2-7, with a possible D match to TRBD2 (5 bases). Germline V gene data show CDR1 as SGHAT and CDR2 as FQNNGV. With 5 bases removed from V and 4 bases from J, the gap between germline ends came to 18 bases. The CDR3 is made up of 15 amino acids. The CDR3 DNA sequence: TGTGCCAGCAGCCCCCGTCGGGGTCTTAGATACGAGCAGTACTTC. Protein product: CASSPRRGLRYEQYF.

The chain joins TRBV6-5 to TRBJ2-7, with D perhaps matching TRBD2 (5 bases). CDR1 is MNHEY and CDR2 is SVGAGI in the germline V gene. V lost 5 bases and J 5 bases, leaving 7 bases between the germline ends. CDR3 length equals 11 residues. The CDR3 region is CASSGGHEQYF. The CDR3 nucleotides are TGTGCCAGCAGTGGAGGTCACGAGCAGTACTTC.

The chain's CDR3 is CASSLASGQGNYGYTF. CDR3 in DNA: TGTGCCAGCAGCTTGGCCTCGGGACAGGGCAACTATGGCTACACCTTC. The chain couples TRBV5-4 to TRBJ1-2, with 9 positions matching TRBD1. Trimming at V came to 0 bases and at J to 2 bases, leaving 5 bases not matched to a gene. Germline V lookup: CDR1 SGHNT, CDR2 YYREEE (reference sequence). This CDR3 has 16 residues.

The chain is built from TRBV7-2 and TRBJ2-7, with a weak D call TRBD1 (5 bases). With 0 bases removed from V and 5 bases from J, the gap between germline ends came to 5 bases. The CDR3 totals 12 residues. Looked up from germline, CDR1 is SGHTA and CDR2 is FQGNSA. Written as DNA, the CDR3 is TGTGCCAGCAGCTTAGCCAGGGACGAGCAGTACTTC. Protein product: CASSLARDEQYF.

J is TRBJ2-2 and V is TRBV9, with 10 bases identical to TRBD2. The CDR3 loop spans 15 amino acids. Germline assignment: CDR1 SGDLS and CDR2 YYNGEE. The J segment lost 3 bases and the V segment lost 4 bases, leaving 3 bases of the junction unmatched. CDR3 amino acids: CASSRAGGDTGELFF. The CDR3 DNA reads TGTGCCAGCAGCCGAGCGGGGGGGGACACCGGGGAGCTGTTTTTT. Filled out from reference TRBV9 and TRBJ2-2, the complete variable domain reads DSGVTQTPKHLITATGQRVTLRCSPRSGDLSVYWYQQSLDQGLQFLIQYYNGEERAKGNILERFSAQQFPDLHSELNLSSLELGDSALYFCASSRAGGDTGELFFGEGSRLTVL.

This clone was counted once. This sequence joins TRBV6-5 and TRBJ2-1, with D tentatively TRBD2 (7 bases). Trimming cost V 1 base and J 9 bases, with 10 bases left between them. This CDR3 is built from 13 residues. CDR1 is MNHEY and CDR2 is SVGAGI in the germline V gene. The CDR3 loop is CASSYWGGSEQFF. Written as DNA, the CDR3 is TGTGCCAGCAGTTACTGGGGGGGCTCTGAGCAGTTCTTC.

The CDR3 DNA reads as TGTGCCTGGAGTGGGGGCCCCTGGGGCAATCAGCCCCAGCATTTT. This encodes CAWSGGPWGNQPQHF. The rearrangement uses TRBV30 and TRBJ1-5; tentatively, D is TRBD1 (5 bases). The germline V and J ends were trimmed by 1 base and 2 bases, with 12 bases remaining between them. The germline CDR1 and CDR2 sequences are GTSNPN and SVGIG (reference sequence). This CDR3 has 15 residues.

This CDR3 is CASSTIAVAGLGYGYTF. CDR3 sequence (DNA): TGTGCCAGCAGCACAATCGCAGTTGCGGGTTTAGGGTATGGCTACACCTTC. The chain has TRBV9 and TRBJ1-2; D call uncertain. The CDR3 consists of 17 residues. Germline CDR1 and CDR2: SGDLS and YYNGEE. The V gene lost 4 bases and the J gene lost 5 bases, with 24 bases spanning the gap. The full variable domain, completed using reference TRBV9 and TRBJ1-2, is DSGVTQTPKHLITATGQRVTLRCSPRSGDLSVYWYQQSLDQGLQFLIQYYNGEERAKGNILERFSAQQFPDLHSELNLSSLELGDSALYFCASSTIAVAGLGYGYTFGSGTRLTVV.

The CDR3: CASSEVLRGTDTQYF. The CDR3 region has the DNA TGTGCCAGCAGTGAAGTCCTCAGGGGCACAGATACGCAGTATTTT. This chain uses TRBV6-1 with TRBJ2-3; D may be TRBD1 (5 bases). The CDR3 spans 15 residues. Germline lookup yields CDR1 MNHNS and CDR2 SASEGT. Trimming removed 1 base from V and 1 base from J, with 9 bases in between.

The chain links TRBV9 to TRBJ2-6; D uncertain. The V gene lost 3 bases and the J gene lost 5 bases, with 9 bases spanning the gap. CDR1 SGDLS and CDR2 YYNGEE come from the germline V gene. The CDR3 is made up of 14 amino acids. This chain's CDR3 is CASSAMTRANVLTF. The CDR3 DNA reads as TGTGCCAGCAGCGCGATGACAAGGGCCAACGTCCTGACTTTC. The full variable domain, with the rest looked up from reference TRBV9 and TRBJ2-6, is DSGVTQTPKHLITATGQRVTLRCSPRSGDLSVYWYQQSLDQGLQFLIQYYNGEERAKGNILERFSAQQFPDLHSELNLSSLELGDSALYFCASSAMTRANVLTFGAGSRLTVL.

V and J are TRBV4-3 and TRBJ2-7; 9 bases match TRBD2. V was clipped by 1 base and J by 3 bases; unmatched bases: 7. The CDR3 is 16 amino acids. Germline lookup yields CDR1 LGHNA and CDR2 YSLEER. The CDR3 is CASSQGWRGGFYEQYF. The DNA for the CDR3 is TGCGCCAGCAGCCAAGGTTGGCGGGGGGGATTCTACGAGCAGTACTTC.